This T cell receptor (beta chain) was sequenced in a study of blood T cell repertoires in COVID-19. Germline V gene lookup returns CDR1 SGHDN and CDR2 FVKESK. The CDR3 is 13 residues long. Trimming cost V 1 base and J 4 bases, with 7 bases left between them. The table came from immunoSEQ multiplex PCR; TCRdb's copy has only in-frame clones and leaves some out. The table shows approximately 240,000 clones, with more than 60% occurring only once. The material sequenced was peripheral blood. The clonotype was recovered from a woman in her forties with active or convalescent COVID-19. V usage is TRBV14 and J usage is TRBJ1-2; possibly TRBD1 for D (5 bases). CDR3 protein: CASSQGQGYGYTF. For the CDR3, the DNA is TGTGCCAGCAGCCAAGGGCAGGGCTATGGCTACACCTTC.